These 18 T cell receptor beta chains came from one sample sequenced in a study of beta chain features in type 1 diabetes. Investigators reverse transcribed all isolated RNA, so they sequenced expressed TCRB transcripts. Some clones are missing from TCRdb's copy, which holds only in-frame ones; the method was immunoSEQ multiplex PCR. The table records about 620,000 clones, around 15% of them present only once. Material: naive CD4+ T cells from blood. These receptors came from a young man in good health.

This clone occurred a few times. CDR3 sequence reads: CSVEKLGSGELFF. CDR3 nucleotide sequence: TGCAGCGTTGAAAAGTTGGGGTCCGGGGAGCTGTTTTTT. The chain uses TRBV29-1 and TRBJ2-2, with D unclear. This CDR3 is 13 amino acids long. CDR1 is SQVTM, CDR2 ANQGSEA, per germline. V shed 2 bases and J shed 6 bases, with 10 bases lying between them.

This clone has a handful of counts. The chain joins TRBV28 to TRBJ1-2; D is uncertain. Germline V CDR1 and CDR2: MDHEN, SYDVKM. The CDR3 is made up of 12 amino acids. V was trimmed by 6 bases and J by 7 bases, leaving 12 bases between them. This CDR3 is CASSILTGGYTF. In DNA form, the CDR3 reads TGTGCCAGCAGCATCTTAACGGGTGGCTACACCTTC.

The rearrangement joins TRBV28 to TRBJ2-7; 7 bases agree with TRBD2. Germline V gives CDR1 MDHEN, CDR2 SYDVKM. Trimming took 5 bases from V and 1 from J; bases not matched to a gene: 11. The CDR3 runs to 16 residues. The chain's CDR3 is CASSPPGAGASYEQYF. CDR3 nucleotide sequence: TGTGCCAGCAGTCCGCCCGGGGCGGGAGCGTCCTACGAGCAGTACTTC. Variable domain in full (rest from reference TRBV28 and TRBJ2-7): DVKVTQSSRYLVKRTGEKVFLECVQDMDHENMFWYRQDPGLGLRLIYFSYDVKMKEKGDIPEGYSVSREKKERFSLILESASTNQTSMYLCASSPPGAGASYEQYFGPGTRLTVT.

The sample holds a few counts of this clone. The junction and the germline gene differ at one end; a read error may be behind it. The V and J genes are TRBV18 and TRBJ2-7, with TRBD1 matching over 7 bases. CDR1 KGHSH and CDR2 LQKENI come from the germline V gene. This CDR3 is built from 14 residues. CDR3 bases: TGTGCCAGCTCATCACCGACAGGGAGCTACGAGCAGTACTTC. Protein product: CASSSPTGSYEQYF.

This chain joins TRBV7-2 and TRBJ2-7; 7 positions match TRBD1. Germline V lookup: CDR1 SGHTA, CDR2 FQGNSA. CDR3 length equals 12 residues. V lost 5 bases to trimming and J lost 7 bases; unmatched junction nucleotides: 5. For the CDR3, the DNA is TGTGCCAGCAGCCAGACAGGGTTAGAGCAGTACTTC. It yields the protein CASSQTGLEQYF.

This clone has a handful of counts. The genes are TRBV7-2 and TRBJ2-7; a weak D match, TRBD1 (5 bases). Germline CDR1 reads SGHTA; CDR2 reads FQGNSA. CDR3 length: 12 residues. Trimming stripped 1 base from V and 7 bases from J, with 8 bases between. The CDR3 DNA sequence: TGTGCCAGCAGCTTAGTGGGGCGAGAGCAGTACTTC. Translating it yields CASSLVGREQYF.

CDR3 residues: CASSAAARYEQYF. The CDR3 DNA is TGTGCCAGCAGTGCAGCAGCTCGCTACGAGCAGTACTTC. The chain employs TRBV28 and TRBJ2-7; D unresolved. V was pared by 5 bases and J by 3 bases, with 11 bases between. CDR3 length: 13 residues. Germline CDR1 reads MDHEN; CDR2 reads SYDVKM.

The CDR3 here is CASSRELAGYNEQFF. In DNA form, the CDR3 reads TGTGCCAGCAGCCGAGAACTAGCGGGGTACAATGAGCAGTTCTTC. V is TRBV4-2 and J is TRBJ2-1; 10 bases line up with TRBD2. This CDR3 is 15 amino acids long. From germline, CDR1 is LGHNA and CDR2 YNFKEQ. V was clipped by 4 bases and J by 4 bases; unmatched bases: 4.

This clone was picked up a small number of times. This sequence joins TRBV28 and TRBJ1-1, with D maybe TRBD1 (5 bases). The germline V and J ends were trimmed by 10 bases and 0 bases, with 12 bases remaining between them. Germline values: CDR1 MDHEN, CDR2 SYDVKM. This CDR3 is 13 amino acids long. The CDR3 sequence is CATPGPMNTEAFF. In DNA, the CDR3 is TGTGCCACCCCGGGACCCATGAACACTGAAGCTTTCTTT.

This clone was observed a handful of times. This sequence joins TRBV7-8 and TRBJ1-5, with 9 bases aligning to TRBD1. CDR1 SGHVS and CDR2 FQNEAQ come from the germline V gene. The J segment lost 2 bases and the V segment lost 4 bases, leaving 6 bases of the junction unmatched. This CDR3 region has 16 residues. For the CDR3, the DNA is TGTGCCAGCAGCTCGGACAGGGGTAGTGGCAATCAGCCCCAGCATTTT. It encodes CASSSDRGSGNQPQHF. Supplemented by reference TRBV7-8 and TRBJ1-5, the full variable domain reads GAGVSQSPRYKVAKRGQDVALRCDPISGHVSLFWYQQALGQGPEFLTYFQNEAQLDKSGLPSDRFFAERPEGSVSTLKIQRTQQEDSAVYLCASSSDRGSGNQPQHFGDGTRLSIL.

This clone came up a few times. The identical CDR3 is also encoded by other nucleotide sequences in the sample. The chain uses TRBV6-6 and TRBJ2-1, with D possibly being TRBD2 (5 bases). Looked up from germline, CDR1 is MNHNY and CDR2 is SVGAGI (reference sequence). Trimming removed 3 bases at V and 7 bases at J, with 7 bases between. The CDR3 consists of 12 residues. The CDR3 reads CASSYSGNEQFF. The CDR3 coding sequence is TGTGCCAGCAGTTATTCGGGGAATGAGCAGTTCTTC.

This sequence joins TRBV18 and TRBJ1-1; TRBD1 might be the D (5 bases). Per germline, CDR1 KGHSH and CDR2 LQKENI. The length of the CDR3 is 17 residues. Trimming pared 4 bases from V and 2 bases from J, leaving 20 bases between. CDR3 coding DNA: TGTGCCAGCTCACAGCAGGGAAGGGTCGAGGGAAACACTGAAGCTTTCTTT. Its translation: CASSQQGRVEGNTEAFF.

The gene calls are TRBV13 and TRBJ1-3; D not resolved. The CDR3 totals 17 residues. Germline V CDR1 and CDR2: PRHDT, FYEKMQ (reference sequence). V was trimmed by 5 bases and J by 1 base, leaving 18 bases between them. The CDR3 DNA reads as TGTGCCAGCAGCACCCGGGAGGCACCCCTTTCTGGAAACACCATATATTTT. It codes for CASSTREAPLSGNTIYF.

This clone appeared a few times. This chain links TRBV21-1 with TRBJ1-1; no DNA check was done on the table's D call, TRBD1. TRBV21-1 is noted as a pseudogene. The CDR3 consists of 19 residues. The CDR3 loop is CASSKRREAGTGVRTEAFF. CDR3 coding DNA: TGTGCCAGCAGCAAGCGAAGGGAGGCCGGGACAGGTGTTCGGACTGAAGCTTTCTTT.

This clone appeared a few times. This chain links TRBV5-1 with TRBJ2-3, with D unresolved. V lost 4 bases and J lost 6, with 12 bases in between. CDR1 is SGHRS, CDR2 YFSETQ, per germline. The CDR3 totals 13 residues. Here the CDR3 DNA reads TGCGCCAGCAGCGGATCTACTGGGGATACGCAGTATTTT. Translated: CASSGSTGDTQYF.

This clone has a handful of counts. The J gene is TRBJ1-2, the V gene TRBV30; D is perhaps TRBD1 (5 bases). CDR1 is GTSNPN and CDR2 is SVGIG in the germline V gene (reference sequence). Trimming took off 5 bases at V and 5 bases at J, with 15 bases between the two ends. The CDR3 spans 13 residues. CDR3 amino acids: CAWPGTQGYGYTF. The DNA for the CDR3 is TGTGCCTGGCCCGGGACCCAGGGATATGGCTACACCTTC.

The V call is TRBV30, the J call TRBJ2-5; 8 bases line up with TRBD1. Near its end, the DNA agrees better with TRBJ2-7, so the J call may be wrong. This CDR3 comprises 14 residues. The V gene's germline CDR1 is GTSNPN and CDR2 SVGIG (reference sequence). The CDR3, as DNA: TGTGCCTGGAATCTCGCGACAGGGGACTACGAGCAGTACTTC. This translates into CAWNLATGDYEQYF.

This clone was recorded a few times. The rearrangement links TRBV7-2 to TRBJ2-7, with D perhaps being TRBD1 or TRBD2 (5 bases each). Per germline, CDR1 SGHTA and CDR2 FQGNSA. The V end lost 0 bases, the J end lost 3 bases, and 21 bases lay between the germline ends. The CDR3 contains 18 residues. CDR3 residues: CASSLATNPGRKNYEQYF. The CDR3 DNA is TGTGCCAGCAGCTTAGCAACTAATCCGGGACGGAAAAACTACGAGCAGTACTTC.